This T cell receptor (beta chain) is from a study of blood T cells in healthy people across ages. Study findings and constraints: The lack of PBMC sorting stopped any conclusive naive versus antigen-experienced comparison.

CDR1 is MNHEY, CDR2 SVGAGI, per germline. The CDR3 has 17 amino acids. V was cut by 2 bases and J by 2 bases, with 18 bases left in between. With respect to this clonotype: Its antigen is unknown.

With a J-beta primer mix and a sample-barcoded 5' primer, a second PCR ran roughly 6 to 11 cycles. TCRdb re-called the 5' RACE reads with MiXCR, one entry per CDR3 protein. The sample lists about 680,000 distinct CDR3 sequences, around 48% occurring once. The clonotype was recovered from a woman aged 55 to 70 in good health. The V and J genes are TRBV6-5 and TRBJ1-2, with D unclear. Sequencing used blood. CDR3 sequence: CASSYKGTASANYGYTF. The CDR3 DNA sequence: TGTGCCAGCAGTTACAAGGGTACCGCATCAGCCAACTATGGCTACACCTTC.